This is a list of T cell receptor beta chains from one sample in a study of regulatory T cells in long-lasting Graves disease. Via MiXCR, TCRdb re-called the multiplex PCR reads, giving one row per CDR3 protein. The table shows 540,000 or so distinct CDR3 sequences, with around an eighth occurring only once. Another study also made use of these data, one on T cells in Graves' hyperthyroidism and ophthalmopathy.

This material consisted of peripheral blood mononuclear cells (PBMCs), taken at new diagnosis, from a patient treated with antithyroid drugs. These receptors originate from a man aged 25 to 45 with Graves disease. The CDR3 runs from the conserved cysteine through the conserved F or W. A D gene is named only where the DNA matches it firmly. Clone size, where shown, is once, few, many, or a class for clones that have expanded.

>many|TRBJ2-7|NA|TRBV27
TGTGCCAGCAGTTTATCGTCCGGGTACGAGCAGTACTTC
CASSLSSGYEQYF
>few|TRBJ2-5|NA|TRBV28
TGTGCCAGCAACCCCCTCATCGGGGGTCAAGAGACCCAGTACTTC
CASNPLIGGQETQYF
>many|TRBJ2-3|NA|TRBV20-1
TGCAGTGCTAGGCACTACCTGAGGGGGGATACGCAGTATTTT
CSARHYLRGDTQYF
>many|TRBJ2-3|TRBD2|TRBV27
TGTGCCAGCAATTCCCCCGCGGGAGGGCCGAATACGCAGTATTTT
CASNSPAGGPNTQYF
>few|TRBJ2-7|NA|TRBV29-1
TGCAGCGTCCCCAGGTTGGGCTCCTCCTACGAGCAGTACTTC
CSVPRLGSSYEQYF
>many|TRBJ2-7|NA|TRBV11-2
TGTGCCAGCAGCTTATTGGGGGCCTCCTACGAGCAGTACTTC
CASSLLGASYEQYF
>many|TRBJ2-1|TRBD2|TRBV28
TGTGCCAGCAGTTTGAGACGGGAGGACAATGAGCAGTTCTTC
CASSLRREDNEQFF
>many|TRBJ2-7|NA|TRBV29-1
TGCAGCGTTGAAGGGGTAGGGCGATTCCCTTCCTACGAGCAGTACTTC
CSVEGVGRFPSYEQYF
>NA|TRBJ2-7|TRBD2|TRBV9
TGTGCCAGCAGCGGAGAGACTAGCGGGAGATACGAGCAGTACTTC
CASSGETSGRYEQYF
>NA|TRBJ2-7|NA|TRBV5-1
TGCGCCAGCAGCTTGGAGCCTAGAGACTACGAGCAGTACTTC
CASSLEPRDYEQYF
>NA|TRBJ1-1|NA|TRBV11-1
TGTGCCAGCAGCTCTAACAGGGTCGTGAACACTGAAGCTTTCTTT
CASSSNRVVNTEAFF
>few|TRBJ2-1|TRBD1|TRBV10-2
TGCGCCAGCAGACAGGGGACGAATGAGCAGTTCTTC
CASRQGTNEQFF
>many|TRBJ2-4|TRBD2|TRBV7-8
TGTGCCAGCAGCTTATGGGCCGGGGGGATAGAACGAGCCAAAAACATTCAGTACTTC
CASSLWAGGIERAKNIQYF
>many|TRBJ2-1|NA|TRBV7-2
TGTGCCAGCAGCTTAGCCGGCATGTGGCAGTTCTTC
CASSLAGMWQFF
>many|TRBJ2-5|NA|TRBV6-1
TGTGCCAGCACTACACTGGAACGGGGAAGAGGGACCCAGTACTTC
CASTTLERGRGTQYF
>NA|TRBJ2-1|NA|TRBV18
TGTGCCAGCTCACACCTAACTGGCGGACGAACCTACAATGAGCAGTTCTTC
CASSHLTGGRTYNEQFF
>NA|TRBJ1-1|NA|TRBV4-1
TGCGCCAGCAGCCATCCGCGAGAGGGACACCCGAACACTGAAGCTTTCTTT
CASSHPREGHPNTEAFF
>few|TRBJ1-5|NA|TRBV19
TGTGCCAGTAGTATAGATGCCGGGACGGTAGATCAGCCCCAGCATTTT
CASSIDAGTVDQPQHF
>NA|TRBJ2-3|TRBD2|TRBV11-3
TGTGCCAGCTCACCAAGGCCTAGCGGAACCATCACAGATACGCAGTATTTT
CASSPRPSGTITDTQYF
>many|TRBJ1-2|NA|TRBV27
TGTGCCAGCAGTCAGAGGCGCGGAATCGCTAACTATGGCTACACCTTC
CASSQRRGIANYGYTF
>many|TRBJ2-7|TRBD1|TRBV6-2/TRBV6-3
TGTGCCAGCAGTACGAACAGGGGGCGCCACGTCGAGCAGTACTTC
CASSTNRGRHVEQYF
>many|TRBJ2-7|NA|TRBV5-5
TGTGCCAGCAGGAGGATGGACGGGACGACCTACGAGCAGTACTTC
CASRRMDGTTYEQYF
>many|TRBJ1-4|NA|TRBV30
TGTGCCTGGGCCGAAAAGGGGCTGAATGAAAAACTGTTTTTT
CAWAEKGLNEKLFF
>many|TRBJ2-1|TRBD2|TRBV10-3
TGTGCCATCCGAGCGGGAGGGGGGGATGAGCAGTTCTTC
CAIRAGGGDEQFF
>many|TRBJ2-1|TRBD2|TRBV12-3/TRBV12-4
TGTGCCAGCATCTTTGCATTAGCGGGAAGTCACAATGAGCAGTTCTTC
CASIFALAGSHNEQFF
>many|TRBJ2-3|TRBD1|TRBV10-1
TGCGCCAGCAGTGAGTCGACTTACCTTAGGGGGCGACAGCCAGATACGCAGTATTTT
CASSESTYLRGRQPDTQYF
>NA|TRBJ1-4|NA|TRBV19
TGTGCCAGTAGTAGAAGCGGAAGGAGAGCTGAAAAACTGTTTTTT
CASSRSGRRAEKLFF
>NA|TRBJ1-2|NA|TRBV5-1
TGCGCCAGCAGGACCCCAGGCCGAAGCTCTTATGGCTACACCTTC
CASRTPGRSSYGYTF
>many|TRBJ1-1|NA|TRBV30
TGTGCCTGGAGACGCAGGGAGACGACTGAAGCTTTCTTT
CAWRRRETTEAFF
>NA|TRBJ2-1|NA|TRBV10-1
TGCGCCAGCAGTGAAGGGGGGACCAATGAGCAGTTCTTC
CASSEGGTNEQFF
>NA|TRBJ2-3|NA|TRBV28
TGTGCCAGCAGTCCCCTAGGTCTTGGTACGCAGTATTTT
CASSPLGLGTQYF
>many|TRBJ2-3|NA|TRBV5-1
TGCGCCAGCAGCTTTAAGGGAGCGCACACAGATACGCAGTATTTT
CASSFKGAHTDTQYF
>many|TRBJ2-1|TRBD2|TRBV27
TGTGCCAGCAGTGGTCTGGGGGGGATCGATGAGCAGTTCTTC
CASSGLGGIDEQFF
>few|TRBJ1-1|NA|TRBV5-8
TGTGCCAGCAGCCTGGAGCCGGGAGCCAACACTGAAGCTTTCTTT
CASSLEPGANTEAFF
>many|TRBJ1-5|NA|TRBV28
TGTGCCAGCAGTTTGCGCCGAGGGTCGGTATATCAGCCCCAGCATTTT
CASSLRRGSVYQPQHF
>NA|TRBJ1-1|NA|TRBV29-1
TGCAGCGTTGGGATTGGGGGGAGGGCTGAAGCTTTCTTT
CSVGIGGRAEAFF
>NA|TRBJ2-1|NA|TRBV6-5
TGTGCCAGCAGTTACTCGGCAGGGAATGAGCAGTTCTTC
CASSYSAGNEQFF
>few|TRBJ1-1|NA|TRBV7-3
TGTGCCAGCAGCTTAAAGGGGTGGACAGCAGGTTCTGAAGCTTTCTTT
CASSLKGWTAGSEAFF
>many|TRBJ2-6|NA|TRBV20-1
TGCAGTGCTAGTCGAGGCTCTGGGGCCAACGTCCTGACTTTC
CSASRGSGANVLTF
>NA|TRBJ2-2|TRBD2|TRBV7-6
TGTGCCAGCAGCTCCCGTTTTAGCGGGAGGGCCGCTCCCGGGGAGCTGTTTTTT
CASSSRFSGRAAPGELFF
>many|TRBJ2-7|NA|TRBV20-1
TGCAGTGCTGTCAACTACGAGCAGTACTTC
CSAVNYEQYF
>few|TRBJ1-3|NA|TRBV20-1
TGCAGTGCCCTCTCGGTTGCCTTCTCTGGAAACACCATATATTTT
CSALSVAFSGNTIYF
>many|TRBJ2-7|NA|TRBV9
TGTGCCAGCAGCGTAAACCAAGGCTCCTACGAGCAGTACTTC
CASSVNQGSYEQYF
>many|TRBJ2-5|TRBD2|TRBV2
TGTGCCAGCAGTTCCTCTAGCGGGAGTCCAGAGACCCAGTACTTC
CASSSSSGSPETQYF
>NA|TRBJ2-2|TRBD2|TRBV2
TGTGCCAGCAGTAGACGCGGACTAGCGGGAGTATACGGGGAGCTGTTTTTT
CASSRRGLAGVYGELFF
>many|TRBJ2-1|TRBD2|TRBV7-2
TGTGCCAGCAGCTTAGTACTAGCGGGAGGGGCTGAGCAGTTCTTC
CASSLVLAGGAEQFF
>many|TRBJ1-5|NA|TRBV27
TGTGCCAGCAGTTTAGGGGTGGGCAATCAGCCCCAGCATTTT
CASSLGVGNQPQHF
>many|TRBJ2-1|NA|TRBV6-9
TGTGCCAGCAGTTACGACGGGACAAGCAATGAGCAGTTCTTC
CASSYDGTSNEQFF
>many|TRBJ1-1|TRBD1|TRBV12-3/TRBV12-4
TGTGCCAGCAGCCCGCGGACAGGGCAGGCTGAAGCTTTCTTT
CASSPRTGQAEAFF
>few|TRBJ1-6|NA|TRBV7-2
TGTGCCAGCAGCTTACCGCGCTGGGGTCTTGTGGGGAACTCACCCCTCCACTTT
CASSLPRWGLVGNSPLHF
>few|TRBJ2-4|NA|TRBV27
TGTGCCAGCAGCCCCTCAGATATAGCCAAAAACATTCAGTACTTC
CASSPSDIAKNIQYF